This T cell receptor beta chain emerged from a study of T-cell reconstitution after alpha-beta-depleted transplantation in children. Study-wide findings and caveats: Expanded graft clones, several hundred of them, were reportedly the source of alpha-beta T cells about two months after transplant. In some patients, recipient T cells and intrathymic progenitors surviving conditioning explained high day-60 diversity. By one year post-transplant, T-cell counts and diversity largely arose from T cells that were newly produced.

Preparing the TCRbeta library involved the use of unique molecular identifiers. Each CDR3 protein gets one entry after TCRdb re-called the PCR reads with MiXCR. The repertoire holds roughly 50,000 distinct CDR3 sequences, with 44% as singletons. Looked up from germline, CDR1 is DFQATT and CDR2 is SNEGSKA (reference sequence). The junction had 4 bases not matched to a gene; V was cut back by 6 bases and J by 7 bases. CDR3 length equals 12 residues. This clonotype has more than one count but fewer than ten. Antigen: not known. Material: PBMCs, mostly from graft donor cells, obtained 360 days after TCRalphabeta/CD19-depleted stem cell transplant. The rearrangement links TRBV20-1 to TRBJ2-4; 9 nucleotides agree with TRBD1. This receptor was identified in a male patient aged 5 to 17 who had a stem cell transplant for acute lymphoblastic leukemia, so the T cells may come from the graft donor. CDR3: CSAPTGGNIQYF. The CDR3 DNA sequence: TGCAGTGCCCCGACAGGGGGGAACATTCAGTACTTC.